This TCR beta chain is from a study of blood T cell repertoires in COVID-19. Whole-study context: Italy, Spain and the United States were the sources of the convalescent and acute COVID-19 samples. Sample material is recorded as cDNA or gDNA derived from T cells, B-cell-depleted T cells, or PBMCs.

In the original analysis: The assay estimated nucleated cells by amplifying reference gene primers. TCRdb keeps only in-frame clones here, not all; method: immunoSEQ multiplex PCR. V and J calls and clone size are as listed in that table; D and trimming were resolved from the DNA. The sample consists of 100,000 to 140,000 clones, more than 70% of them appearing once. Germline CDR1 is MDHEN and CDR2 is SYDVKM. V dropped 4 bases and J dropped 7; count of bases not matched to a gene: 13. This CDR3 is 16 amino acids long. The specimen sequenced was peripheral blood. The chain recombines TRBV28 with TRBJ1-2; 9 nucleotides agree with TRBD1. The clonotype was recovered from a man in his forties or fifties with active or convalescent COVID-19. The CDR3 nucleotides are TGTGCCAGCAGTTATGGGACCACAGGGGGCGCGGGTGGCTACACCTTC. It yields the protein CASSYGTTGGAGGYTF.